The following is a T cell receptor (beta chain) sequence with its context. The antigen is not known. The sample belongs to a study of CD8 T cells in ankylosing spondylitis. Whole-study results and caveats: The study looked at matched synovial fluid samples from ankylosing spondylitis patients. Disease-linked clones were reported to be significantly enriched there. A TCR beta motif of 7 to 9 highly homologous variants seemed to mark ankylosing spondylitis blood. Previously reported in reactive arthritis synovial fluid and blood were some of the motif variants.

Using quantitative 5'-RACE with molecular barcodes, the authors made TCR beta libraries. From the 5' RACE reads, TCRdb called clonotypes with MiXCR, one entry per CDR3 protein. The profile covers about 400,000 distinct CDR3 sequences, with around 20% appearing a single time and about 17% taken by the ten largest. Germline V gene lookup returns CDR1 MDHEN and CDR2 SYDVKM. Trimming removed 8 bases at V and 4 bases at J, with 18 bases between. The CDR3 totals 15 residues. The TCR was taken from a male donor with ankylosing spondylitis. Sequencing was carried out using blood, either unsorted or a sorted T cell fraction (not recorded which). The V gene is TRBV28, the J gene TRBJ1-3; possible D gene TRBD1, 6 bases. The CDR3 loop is CASVPDSNGGNTIYF. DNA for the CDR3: TGTGCCAGCGTTCCGGACAGCAACGGCGGAAACACCATATATTTT.